A selection of T cell receptor beta chains follows, all from one sample in a study of cytomegalovirus exposure and HLA in healthy donors. The protocol was immunoSEQ multiplex PCR, while the TCRdb copy is restricted to in-frame clones and leaves out a portion. The sample gives about 210,000 clones, nearly 80% of which show up once; 1.8% is in the top ten. Sequencing was performed on PBMCs. The receptors stem from a male donor in good health and CMV-seronegative. CDR3s include the opening cysteine and the closing phenylalanine or tryptophan. D genes are given only for firm matches. Not all rows give a size; the values are once, few, many and, for expanded clones, a class.

17 | . | TRBJ2-1 | TRBV11-1 | . | TGTGCCAGCAGCTGGCGGACAGGCGGGAAATCCTACAATGAGCAGTTCTTC | CASSWRTGGKSYNEQFF
15 | . | TRBJ2-7 | TRBV11-2 | . | TGTGCCAGCAGCCCGATTTGGGCAGGGAACTACGAGCAGTACTTC | CASSPIWAGNYEQYF
14 | . | TRBJ1-2 | TRBV9 | . | TGTGCCAGCAGCGTAGATGCAGGGCGATACGGCTACACCTTC | CASSVDAGRYGYTF
15 | . | TRBJ2-7 | TRBV2 | . | TGTGCCAGCAGTGAAAACAGGGAGCCGGTCTACGAGCAGTACTTC | CASSENREPVYEQYF
14 | . | TRBJ2-1 | TRBV7-9 | TRBD2 | TGTGCCAGCAGCCCTCGGACTAGCGAGCCTGAGCAGTTCTTC | CASSPRTSEPEQFF
14 | . | TRBJ1-5 | TRBV28 | . | TGTGCCAGCAGTTTAAACAGGGTCAATCAGCCCCAGCATTTT | CASSLNRVNQPQHF
16 | . | TRBJ2-1 | TRBV5-1 | TRBD2 | TGCGCCAGCAGCTCCGGACTAGCGGGAACTTACAATGAGCAGTTCTTC | CASSSGLAGTYNEQFF
13 | once | TRBJ1-4 | TRBV27 | . | TGTGCCAGCAGTTTTCAATCTAATGAAAAACTGTTTTTT | CASSFQSNEKLFF
18 | . | TRBJ1-1 | TRBV28 | TRBD1 | TGTGCCAGCAGTCCGGGGACAGGGGGCATCGCCATGAACACTGAAGCTTTCTTT | CASSPGTGGIAMNTEAFF
15 | once | TRBJ1-2 | TRBV28 | . | TGTGCCAGCACTCTCCCCGGGGGGAAGGTGTATGGCTACACCTTC | CASTLPGGKVYGYTF
14 | few | TRBJ2-7 | TRBV9 | TRBD1 | TGTGCCAGCAGCCTTGGGACAGTTACCTACGAGCAGTACTTC | CASSLGTVTYEQYF
14 | . | TRBJ2-5 | TRBV6-6 | . | TGTGCCAGCACCCAGACGAGGGGGCAAGAGACCCAGTACTTC | CASTQTRGQETQYF
15 | . | TRBJ2-3 | TRBV7-2 | . | TGTGCCAGCAGCTTAGCGACAGGGAGGTCAGATACGCAGTATTTT | CASSLATGRSDTQYF
15 | . | TRBJ2-1 | TRBV27 | TRBD1 | TGTGCCAGCAGTTTAGACAGGGGGGGTAACAATGAGCAGTTCTTC | CASSLDRGGNNEQFF
18 | . | TRBJ2-1 | TRBV7-9 | TRBD2 | TGTGCCAGCAGCATCCAAGGGGGTTCTAGCGGGCTCCTCAATGAGCAGTTCTTC | CASSIQGGSSGLLNEQFF
16 | once | TRBJ2-1 | TRBV27 | TRBD1 | TGTGCCAGCACCACCGGACGGGGACAGGGCTACAATGAGCAGTTCTTC | CASTTGRGQGYNEQFF
15 | once | TRBJ2-5 | TRBV27 | . | TGTGCCAGCAGTTTCCTAGCGTCACCCCAAGAGACCCAGTACTTC | CASSFLASPQETQYF
14 | . | TRBJ2-7 | TRBV4-2 | . | TGTGCCAGCAGCCAAGTAACGGGGTTTTCCGAGCAGTACTTC | CASSQVTGFSEQYF
12 | . | TRBJ1-6 | TRBV10-3 | TRBD1 | TGTGCCGTCGGACAGGGCGATTCACCCCTCCACTTT | CAVGQGDSPLHF
14 | . | TRBJ1-5 | TRBV6-1 | . | TGTGCCAGCAGTGAAGCCGGGAGCAATCAGCCCCAGCATTTT | CASSEAGSNQPQHF
11 | few | TRBJ2-5 | TRBV2 | . | TGTGCCAGCAGTGACGAGGAGACCCAGTACTTC | CASSDEETQYF
16 | once | TRBJ2-3 | TRBV6-5 | TRBD2 | TGTGCCAGCAGTTACTCCGTAGCGGGGGGGCTGGATACGCAGTATTTT | CASSYSVAGGLDTQYF
14 | . | TRBJ1-1 | TRBV27 | . | TGTGCCAGCAGTTTCCTCGCGGGGGGTACTGAAGCTTTCTTT | CASSFLAGGTEAFF
15 | . | TRBJ1-4 | TRBV15 | . | TGTGCCACCAGCAGAGATCAGGGGTGGGATGAAAAACTGTTTTTT | CATSRDQGWDEKLFF
14 | . | TRBJ1-1 | TRBV9 | . | TGTGCCAGCAGCGCCATAGACAGCTACACTGAAGCTTTCTTT | CASSAIDSYTEAFF
13 | . | TRBJ2-7 | TRBV10-3 | . | TGTGCCATCAGTGCCGGCGACAGCTACGAGCAGTACTTC | CAISAGDSYEQYF
15 | once | TRBJ1-4 | TRBV6-1 | . | TGTGCCAGCAGTGAAGCCCAGACAAGTAATGAAAAACTGTTTTTT | CASSEAQTSNEKLFF
13 | . | TRBJ1-6 | TRBV5-1 | . | TGCGCCAGCAGCTTGGTAGGAGATTCACCCCTCCACTTT | CASSLVGDSPLHF
15 | . | TRBJ1-2 | TRBV5-1 | . | TGCGCCAGCAGCTTGGCCGCAGGAGGAGCGGGTGGCTACACCTTC | CASSLAAGGAGGYTF
16 | once | TRBJ2-2 | TRBV6-6 | . | TGTGCCAGCAGCCCAGGGGTCGGTTGGATACCCGGGGAGCTGTTTTTT | CASSPGVGWIPGELFF
15 | . | TRBJ1-2 | TRBV28 | . | TGTGCCAGCAGTTTCAGGGGTCTCGCTAACTATGGCTACACCTTC | CASSFRGLANYGYTF
17 | . | TRBJ1-2 | TRBV28 | TRBD1 | TGTGCCAGCAGCATTCTCCAGGACAGGGACTTTAACTATGGCTACACCTTC | CASSILQDRDFNYGYTF
15 | . | TRBJ1-1 | TRBV9 | . | TGTGCCAGCAGCGTAGCCGTGGGACAGAACACTGAAGCTTTCTTT | CASSVAVGQNTEAFF
16 | . | TRBJ2-5 | TRBV7-8 | . | TGTGCCAGCAGCTTAAGCCAGGGGCATTTGAGAGAGACCCAGTACTTC | CASSLSQGHLRETQYF
14 | . | TRBJ2-7 | TRBV7-9 | TRBD1 | TGTGCCAGCAGCTTTACGGACAGGGGACACGAGCAGTACTTC | CASSFTDRGHEQYF
15 | . | TRBJ2-7 | TRBV6-1 | TRBD2 | TGTGCCAGCAGTGCTCTAGCGGGGGGCTCCTACGAGCAGTACTTC | CASSALAGGSYEQYF
15 | once | TRBJ2-1 | TRBV9 | TRBD2 | TGTGCCAGCAGCGTCGGGACTAGCTTCTACAATGAGCAGTTCTTC | CASSVGTSFYNEQFF